The next 11 T cell receptor beta chains were all read from a single sample in a study of memory CD4+ T cells and cytomegalovirus serostatus. The sort gate was single viable CD3+CD4+CD8-CD45RO+ cells for memory CD4+ T cells. TCRdb's copy holds only in-frame clones and misses some; the assay was immunoSEQ multiplex PCR. The sample shows nearly 50,000 clones, around 80% of them seen only once. The sequenced sample was memory CD4+ T cells from blood. The receptors derive from an adult in good health and CMV-seronegative.

The chain recombines TRBV28 with TRBJ2-4; 15 bases match TRBD2. Germline CDR1 reads MDHEN; CDR2 reads SYDVKM. This CDR3 spans 18 amino acids. V shed 4 bases, J shed 0 bases, and the junction held 4 bases outside the gene matches. The CDR3 loop reads CASSSGLAGGLAKNIQYF. In DNA form, the CDR3 reads TGTGCCAGCAGTTCGGGACTAGCGGGGGGCTTAGCCAAAAACATTCAGTACTTC. Supplemented by reference TRBV28 and TRBJ2-4, the full variable domain reads DVKVTQSSRYLVKRTGEKVFLECVQDMDHENMFWYRQDPGLGLRLIYFSYDVKMKEKGDIPEGYSVSREKKERFSLILESASTNQTSMYLCASSSGLAGGLAKNIQYFGAGTRLSVL.

By its share, this clone is medium-sized. The J gene is TRBJ2-3, the V gene TRBV5-1; TRBD1 or TRBD2 may be the D gene (6 bases each). Germline lookup yields CDR1 SGHRS and CDR2 YFSETQ. The CDR3 totals 16 residues. The V gene lost 2 bases and the J gene lost 0 bases, with 13 bases spanning the gap. The CDR3 DNA reads TGCGCCAGCAGCTTTCATAGGGGGGATAGCACAGATACGCAGTATTTT. Residues: CASSFHRGDSTDTQYF.

The genes are TRBV6-5 and TRBJ1-3, with TRBD1 matching 8 bases. Germline CDR1 reads MNHEY; CDR2 reads SVGAGI. The CDR3 is 15 residues long. The junction had 6 bases not matched to a gene; V was cut back by 6 bases and J by 2 bases. The CDR3 sequence: CASRTDRGPGNTIYF. The DNA for the CDR3 is TGTGCCAGCAGAACCGACAGGGGTCCTGGAAACACCATATATTTT.

The chain joins TRBV5-1 to TRBJ2-1; TRBD2 aligns across 7 bases. Germline values: CDR1 SGHRS, CDR2 YFSETQ. The ends lost 6 bases at V and 0 bases at J; junction bases unmatched: 9. This CDR3 region has 16 residues. For the CDR3, the DNA is TGCGCCAGCACCTCGGGCGGGGGAAGCTCCTACAATGAGCAGTTCTTC. Translated: CASTSGGGSSYNEQFF.

This chain uses TRBV5-1 with TRBJ1-1, with 7 bases that match TRBD1. Germline V gene sequence: CDR1 SGHRS, CDR2 YFSETQ. Unmatched junction bases numbered 10, after V lost 0 bases and J lost 5 bases. This CDR3 contains 16 residues. The chain's CDR3 is CASSLVPTDRETEAFF. CDR3 nucleotide sequence: TGCGCCAGCAGCTTGGTCCCCACCGACAGGGAGACTGAAGCTTTCTTT.

The rearrangement uses TRBV7-9 and TRBJ2-3; TRBD1 might be the D (6 bases). V was trimmed by 4 bases and J by 2 bases, leaving 19 bases between them. The V gene's germline CDR1 is SEHNR and CDR2 FQNEAQ (reference sequence). The CDR3 loop spans 17 amino acids. This CDR3 reads CASSSGQTSGPTDTQYF. Here the CDR3 DNA reads TGTGCCAGCAGCTCCGGACAGACCTCAGGCCCCACAGATACGCAGTATTTT.

Only one count was recorded for this clone. Other DNA sequences in the sample encode the same CDR3. This chain links TRBV9 with TRBJ1-2, with D perhaps matching TRBD1 (6 bases). Germline values: CDR1 SGDLS, CDR2 YYNGEE. This CDR3 has 15 residues. Trimming left V 2 bases short and J 3 bases short, with 14 bases between. In DNA, the CDR3 is TGTGCCAGCAGCGTCGGGGAGACAGGTGACTATGGCTACACCTTC. As protein: CASSVGETGDYGYTF. The complete variable domain, with remaining parts taken from reference TRBV9 and TRBJ1-2, reads DSGVTQTPKHLITATGQRVTLRCSPRSGDLSVYWYQQSLDQGLQFLIQYYNGEERAKGNILERFSAQQFPDLHSELNLSSLELGDSALYFCASSVGETGDYGYTFGSGTRLTVV.

This chain uses TRBV6-1 with TRBJ1-5; perhaps TRBD1 as D (6 bases). Germline CDR1 reads MNHNS; CDR2 reads SASEGT. The CDR3 contains 14 residues. Trimming removed 5 bases from V and 6 bases from J, with 14 bases in between. This CDR3 reads CASSTGAGGQPQHF. In nucleotides, the CDR3 is TGTGCCAGCAGTACGGGGGCGGGGGGTCAGCCCCAGCATTTT.

This clone is medium-sized (0.01 to 0.1%) within its sample. V usage is TRBV11-2 and J usage is TRBJ1-2; D might be TRBD1 (5 bases). In germline, CDR1 is SGHAT, CDR2 FQNNGV. Trimming took off 5 bases at V and 8 bases at J, with 15 bases between the two ends. The CDR3 totals 13 residues. CDR3 bases: TGTGCCAGCAGCCGCCTACAGGAAAGGGGCTACACCTTC. Its translation: CASSRLQERGYTF.

The chain has TRBV19 and TRBJ1-2; unclear D gene. The V end lost 4 bases, the J end lost 4 bases, and 13 bases lay between the germline ends. Germline V gene lookup returns CDR1 LNHDA and CDR2 SQIVND (reference sequence). The CDR3 has 14 residues. The CDR3 loop reads CASSTTGLFYGYTF. In DNA, the CDR3 is TGTGCCAGTAGTACCACTGGACTTTTCTATGGCTACACCTTC.

This rearrangement joins TRBV10-1 to TRBJ2-6; D unresolved. V lost 3 bases, J lost 5 bases, and 5 bases lay in between. The CDR3 loop spans 13 amino acids. Germline values: CDR1 WNHNN, CDR2 SYGVQD (reference sequence). The CDR3 loop reads CASSENRANVLTF. As DNA, the CDR3 is TGCGCCAGCAGTGAAAACAGGGCCAACGTCCTGACTTTC.